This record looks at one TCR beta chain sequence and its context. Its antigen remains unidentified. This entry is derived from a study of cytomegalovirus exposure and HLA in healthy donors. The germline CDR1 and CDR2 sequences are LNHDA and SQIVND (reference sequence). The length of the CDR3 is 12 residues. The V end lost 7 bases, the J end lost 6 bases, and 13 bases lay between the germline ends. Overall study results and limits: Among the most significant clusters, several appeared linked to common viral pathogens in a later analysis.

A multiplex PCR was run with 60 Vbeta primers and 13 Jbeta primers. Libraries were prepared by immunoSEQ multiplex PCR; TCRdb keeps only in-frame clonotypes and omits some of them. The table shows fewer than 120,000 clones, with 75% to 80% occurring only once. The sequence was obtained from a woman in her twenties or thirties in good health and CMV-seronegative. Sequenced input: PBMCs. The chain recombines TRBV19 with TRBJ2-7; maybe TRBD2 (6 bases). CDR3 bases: TGTGCCAGTACCAATGGGGGGAGCGAGCAGTACTTC. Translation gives CASTNGGSEQYF.